The present T cell receptor beta chain was sequenced within a study of blood T cells in healthy people across ages. Study outcomes and limitations: More naive CD4+ cells and higher diversity marked long-lived donors relative to aged donors.

This CDR3 spans 21 amino acids. Germline CDR1 is LNHNV and CDR2 is YYDKDF (reference sequence). Trimming shortened V by 1 base and J by 0 bases, and 26 bases separated the two germline ends. Notes on this clonotype: Its target is not known.

Primers used in a second PCR of roughly 6 to 11 cycles were a sample-barcoded 5' primer and a J-beta primer mix. A tag from a template-switch adaptor with 12 random nucleotides marked each cDNA molecule. Each single sample gave us at least 2.5 million CDR3-containing paired-end reads. TCRdb re-analysed the 5' RACE reads in MiXCR, keeping a single row per CDR3 protein. In the table there are under 2,000,000 distinct CDR3 sequences, around 50% of which are singletons. The V gene is TRBV15, the J gene TRBJ2-3, with D perhaps TRBD2 (5 bases). The sequencing input was blood. The sequence came from a woman between 35 and 50 years old in good health. The DNA for the CDR3 is TGTGCCACCAGCAGAGCGGGGTGGCAGCCTATTATCGAATCTAGCACAGATACGCAGTATTTT. It is translated as CATSRAGWQPIIESSTDTQYF.